This T cell receptor beta chain was sequenced for a study of monozygotic twins with inflammatory bowel disease. Study-level findings and limits: Resolution of different T cell subtypes was not achieved.

Input per TCR library consisted of roughly 3,500 ng of total RNA. Two rounds of nested PCR, of roughly 17 and 9 cycles, were run on TCRalpha and TCRbeta cDNA. TCRdb re-called the 5' RACE reads; one entry per CDR3 protein, DNA not given. The table for this sample gives approximately 400,000 distinct CDR3 sequences. Each donor had roughly 2.3 ml of blood drawn. About this clonotype: Its antigen is currently unknown.

The TCR sequence derives from a human donor with ulcerative colitis or Crohn's disease, or a healthy co-twin of an affected twin (not recorded which). The sample comprised blood.

The CDR3 reads CASSPNRGGLAKNIQYF. V gene TRBV11-2 combines with J gene TRBJ2-4; TCRdb's D call of TRBD1 is untestable without DNA. CDR1 is SGHAT and CDR2 is FQNNGV in the germline V gene. The CDR3 consists of 17 residues.